Listed here are 9 T cell receptor beta chains from one sample, sequenced in a study of siplizumab effects on memory and regulatory T cells. The protocol was immunoSEQ multiplex PCR, while the TCRdb copy is restricted to in-frame clones and leaves out a portion. The sample records some 100,000 clones, 80% to 95% being singletons. Sequenced material: CD8+ T cells sorted from blood. The receptor set was obtained from a human donor in good health.

The chain joins TRBV28 to TRBJ2-7, with 9 bases that match TRBD2. V gave up 5 bases and J gave up 1 base; unmatched junction bases: 6. This CDR3 has 15 amino acids. Germline values: CDR1 MDHEN, CDR2 SYDVKM. For the CDR3, the DNA is TGTGCCAGCAGTAGACTAGCGGATACATCCTACGAGCAGTACTTC. Translated: CASSRLADTSYEQYF.

The chain employs TRBV9 and TRBJ1-3; 9 nucleotides align to TRBD1. The CDR3 sequence is 16 residues long. Germline V lookup: CDR1 SGDLS, CDR2 YYNGEE. With V trimmed by 4 bases and J by 0 bases, 5 bases remained unmatched. The CDR3 sequence is CASSPGQGYSGNTIYF. CDR3 sequence (DNA): TGTGCCAGCAGCCCTGGACAGGGGTACTCTGGAAACACCATATATTTT.

The chain links TRBV30 to TRBJ2-7, with D possibly matching TRBD1 (6 bases). CDR1 and CDR2 (germline): GTSNPN, SVGIG (reference sequence). The CDR3 loop spans 12 amino acids. V was clipped by 5 bases and J by 2 bases, with 10 bases between them. CDR3 amino acids: CAWGGVPYEQYF. CDR3 DNA sequence: TGTGCCTGGGGGGGCGTCCCCTACGAGCAGTACTTC.

This rearrangement joins TRBV5-1 to TRBJ1-5; possibly TRBD1 for D (6 bases). The CDR3 is 14 residues long. The germline V gene encodes CDR1 SGHRS and CDR2 YFSETQ. Trimming pared 0 bases from V and 6 bases from J, leaving 10 bases between. The CDR3 DNA follows: TGCGCCAGCAGCTTGGGAGGGGGAGGTCAGCCCCAGCATTTT. Residues: CASSLGGGGQPQHF.

The V call is TRBV30, the J call TRBJ2-7, with 9 bases that match TRBD2. CDR1 and CDR2 from the germline V gene are GTSNPN and SVGIG (reference sequence). The CDR3 runs 13 residues. V shed 3 bases and J 3 bases; nucleotides not matched to a gene: 3. The CDR3: CAWRVSGGYEQYF. As DNA, the CDR3 is TGTGCCTGGAGGGTTAGCGGGGGCTACGAGCAGTACTTC.

V usage is TRBV30 and J usage is TRBJ2-1, with no clear D. The ends were cut back, 8 bases at V and 0 bases at J, with 20 bases in the middle. This CDR3 has 16 residues. Germline CDR1 is GTSNPN and CDR2 is SVGIG (reference sequence). The CDR3 DNA reads TGTGCCCACCTTGGGTATGAGACGAGCTCCTACAATGAGCAGTTCTTC. This translates into CAHLGYETSSYNEQFF.

This clone was detected a few times. The gene calls are TRBV27 and TRBJ2-5; 10 nucleotides match TRBD2. The V gene's germline CDR1 is MNHEY and CDR2 SMNVEV (reference sequence). V lost 4 bases, J lost 5 bases, and 7 bases stayed unmatched. This CDR3 is built from 15 residues. The CDR3 DNA sequence: TGTGCCAGCAGTTCCCCGGCAGCGGGAGGGGAGACCCAGTACTTC. Residues: CASSSPAAGGETQYF.

The DNA of the CDR3 is TGCGCCAGCAGCTTAGGACAGGTGGACACTGAAGCTTTCTTT. Amino acid sequence: CASSLGQVDTEAFF. This chain connects TRBV5-1 to TRBJ1-1; 7 nucleotides line up with TRBD1. The CDR3 is 14 residues long. CDR1 and CDR2 from the germline V gene are SGHRS and YFSETQ. J gave up 3 bases and V 2 bases, and 4 bases lay outside the gene matches.

V gene TRBV15 combines with J gene TRBJ2-5; no reliable D call. V lost 4 bases and J lost 0, with 3 bases in between. Germline values: CDR1 LNHNV, CDR2 YYDKDF (reference sequence). This CDR3 region has 12 residues. CDR3 amino acids: CATSKYQETQYF. The CDR3 region has the DNA TGTGCCACCAGCAAGTACCAAGAGACCCAGTACTTC.